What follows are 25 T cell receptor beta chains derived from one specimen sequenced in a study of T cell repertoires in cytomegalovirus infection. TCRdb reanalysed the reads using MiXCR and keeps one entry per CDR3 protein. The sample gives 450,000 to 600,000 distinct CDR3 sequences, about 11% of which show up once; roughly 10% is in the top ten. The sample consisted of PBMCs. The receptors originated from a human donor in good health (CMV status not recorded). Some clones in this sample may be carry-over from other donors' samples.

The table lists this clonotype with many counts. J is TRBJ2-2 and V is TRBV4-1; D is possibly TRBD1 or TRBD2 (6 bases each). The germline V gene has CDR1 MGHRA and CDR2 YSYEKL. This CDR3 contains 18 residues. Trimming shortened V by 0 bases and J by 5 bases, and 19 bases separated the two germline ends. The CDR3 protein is CASSQESYGRGGTGELFF. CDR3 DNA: TGCGCCAGCAGCCAAGAATCCTACGGGAGAGGGGGGACCGGGGAGCTGTTTTTT.

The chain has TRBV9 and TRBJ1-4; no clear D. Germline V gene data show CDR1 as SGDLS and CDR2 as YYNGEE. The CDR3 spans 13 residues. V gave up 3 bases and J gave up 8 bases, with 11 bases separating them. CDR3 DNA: TGTGCCAGCAGCGACTTCTCCGGGGAAAAACTGTTTTTT. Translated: CASSDFSGEKLFF.

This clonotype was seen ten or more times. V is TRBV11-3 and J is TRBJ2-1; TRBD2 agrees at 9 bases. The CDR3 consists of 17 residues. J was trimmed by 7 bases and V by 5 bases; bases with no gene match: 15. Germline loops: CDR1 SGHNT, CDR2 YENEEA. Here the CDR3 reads CASSPYSGSFRGNEQFF. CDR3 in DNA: TGTGCCAGCAGCCCTTATAGCGGGAGTTTTCGTGGGAATGAGCAGTTCTTC.

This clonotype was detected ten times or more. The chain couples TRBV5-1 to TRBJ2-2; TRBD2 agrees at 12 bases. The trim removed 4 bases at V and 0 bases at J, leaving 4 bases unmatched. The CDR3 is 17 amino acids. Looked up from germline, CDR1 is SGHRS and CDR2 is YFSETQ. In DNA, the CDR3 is TGCGCCAGCAGCGGGACTAGCGGGCCTACGAACACCGGGGAGCTGTTTTTT. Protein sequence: CASSGTSGPTNTGELFF.

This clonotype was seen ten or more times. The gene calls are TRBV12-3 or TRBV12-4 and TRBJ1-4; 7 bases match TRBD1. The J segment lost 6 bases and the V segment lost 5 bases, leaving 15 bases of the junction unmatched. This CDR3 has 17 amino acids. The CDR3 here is CASSQNPGQRPDEKLFF. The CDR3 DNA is TGTGCCAGCAGTCAAAACCCGGGACAGAGGCCCGATGAAAAACTGTTTTTT.

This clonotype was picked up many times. CDR3 protein: CAGRGGTEAFF. The DNA for the CDR3 is TGTGCCGGGAGGGGGGGCACTGAAGCTTTCTTT. V is TRBV6-1 and J is TRBJ1-1, with D possibly being TRBD1 (6 bases). The CDR3 is 11 amino acids. Germline V lookup: CDR1 MNHNS, CDR2 SASEGT. V shed 11 bases and J shed 4 bases, with 11 bases lying between them.

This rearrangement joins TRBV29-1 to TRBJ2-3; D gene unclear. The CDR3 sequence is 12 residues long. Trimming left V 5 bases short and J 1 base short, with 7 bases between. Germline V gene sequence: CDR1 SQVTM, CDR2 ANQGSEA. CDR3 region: CSVLDGTDTQYF. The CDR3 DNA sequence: TGCAGCGTTCTCGACGGCACAGATACGCAGTATTTT.

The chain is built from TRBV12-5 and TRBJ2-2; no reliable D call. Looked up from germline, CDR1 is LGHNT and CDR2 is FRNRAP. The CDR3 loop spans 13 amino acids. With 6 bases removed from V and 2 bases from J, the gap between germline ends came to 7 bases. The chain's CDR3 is CASGLDNTGELFF. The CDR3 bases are TGTGCTAGTGGCCTTGACAACACCGGGGAGCTGTTTTTT.

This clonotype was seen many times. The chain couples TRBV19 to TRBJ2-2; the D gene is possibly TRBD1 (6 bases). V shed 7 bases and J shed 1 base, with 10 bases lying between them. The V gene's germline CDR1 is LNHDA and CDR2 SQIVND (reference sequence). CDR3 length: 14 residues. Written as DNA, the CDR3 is TGTGCCAGTACCCGGACAGAGAACACCGGGGAGCTGTTTTTT. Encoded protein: CASTRTENTGELFF.

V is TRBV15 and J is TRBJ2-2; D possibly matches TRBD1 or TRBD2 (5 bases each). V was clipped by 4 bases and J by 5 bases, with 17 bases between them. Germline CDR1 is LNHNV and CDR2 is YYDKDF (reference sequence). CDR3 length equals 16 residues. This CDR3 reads CATSTGLGQVTGELFF. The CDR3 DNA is TGTGCCACCAGCACCGGACTCGGACAAGTTACCGGGGAGCTGTTTTTT.

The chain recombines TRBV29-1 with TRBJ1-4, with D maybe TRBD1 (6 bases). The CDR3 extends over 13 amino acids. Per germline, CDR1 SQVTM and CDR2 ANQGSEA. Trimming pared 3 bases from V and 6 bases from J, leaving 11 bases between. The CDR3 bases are TGCAGCGTTGATGGGGGGGCGGATGAAAAACTGTTTTTT. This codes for CSVDGGADEKLFF. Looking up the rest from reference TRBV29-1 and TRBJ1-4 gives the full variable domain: SAVISQKPSRDICQRGTSLTIQCQVDSQVTMMFWYRQQPGQSLTLIATANQGSEATYESGFVIDKFPISRPNLTFSTLTVSNMSPEDSSIYLCSVDGGADEKLFFGSGTQLSVL.

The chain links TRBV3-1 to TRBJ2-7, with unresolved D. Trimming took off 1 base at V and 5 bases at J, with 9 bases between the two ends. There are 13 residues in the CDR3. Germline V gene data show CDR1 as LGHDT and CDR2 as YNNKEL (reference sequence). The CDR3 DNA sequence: TGTGCCAGCAGCCAAGGGTATCTCGACGAGCAGTACTTC. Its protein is CASSQGYLDEQYF.

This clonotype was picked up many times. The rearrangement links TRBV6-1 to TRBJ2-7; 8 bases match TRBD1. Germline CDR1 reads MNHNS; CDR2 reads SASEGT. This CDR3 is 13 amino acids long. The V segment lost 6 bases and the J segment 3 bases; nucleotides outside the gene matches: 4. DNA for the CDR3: TGTGCCAGCAGCGCGGGACAGGACTACGAGCAGTACTTC. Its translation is CASSAGQDYEQYF.

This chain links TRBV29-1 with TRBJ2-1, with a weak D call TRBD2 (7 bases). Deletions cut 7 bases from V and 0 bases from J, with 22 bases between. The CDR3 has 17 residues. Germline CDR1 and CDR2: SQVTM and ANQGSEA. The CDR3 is CSAGGGVDEVSYNEQFF. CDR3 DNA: TGCAGCGCTGGAGGGGGGGTTGACGAGGTCTCCTACAATGAGCAGTTCTTC.

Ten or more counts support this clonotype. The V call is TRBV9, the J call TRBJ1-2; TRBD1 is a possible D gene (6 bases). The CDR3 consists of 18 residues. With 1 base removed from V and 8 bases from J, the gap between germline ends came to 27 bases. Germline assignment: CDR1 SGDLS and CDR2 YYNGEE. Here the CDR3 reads CASSVPSSAMDSPGGYTF. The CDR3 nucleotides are TGTGCCAGCAGCGTACCCTCCTCTGCTATGGACAGTCCGGGAGGCTACACCTTC.

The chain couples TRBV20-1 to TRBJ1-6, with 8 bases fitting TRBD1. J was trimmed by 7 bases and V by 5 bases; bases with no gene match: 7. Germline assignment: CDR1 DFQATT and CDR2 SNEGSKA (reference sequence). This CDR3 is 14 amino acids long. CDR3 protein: CSAHHTGGNSPLHF. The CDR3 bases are TGCAGTGCTCACCACACAGGGGGGAATTCACCCCTCCACTTT.

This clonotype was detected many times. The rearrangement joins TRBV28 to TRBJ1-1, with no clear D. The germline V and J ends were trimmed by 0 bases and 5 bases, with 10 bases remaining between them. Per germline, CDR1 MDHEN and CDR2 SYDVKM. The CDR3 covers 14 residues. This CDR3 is CASSLWGEGTEAFF. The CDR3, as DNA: TGTGCCAGCAGTTTATGGGGAGAGGGAACTGAAGCTTTCTTT.

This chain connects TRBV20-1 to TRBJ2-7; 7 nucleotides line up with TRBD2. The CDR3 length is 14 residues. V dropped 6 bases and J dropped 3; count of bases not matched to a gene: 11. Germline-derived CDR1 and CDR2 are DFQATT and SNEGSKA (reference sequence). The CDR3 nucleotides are TGCAGTGCGCTGAACCGGGACTATAACTACGAGCAGTACTTC. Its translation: CSALNRDYNYEQYF.

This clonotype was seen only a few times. The CDR3 DNA follows: TGCAGTGCTACAACCCTCCCAGAGTATACGCAGTATTTT. Translating gives CSATTLPEYTQYF. This chain links TRBV20-1 with TRBJ2-3; D call uncertain. CDR3 length: 13 residues. V shed 4 bases and J shed 7 bases, with 15 bases lying between them. Germline CDR1 and CDR2: DFQATT and SNEGSKA (reference sequence).

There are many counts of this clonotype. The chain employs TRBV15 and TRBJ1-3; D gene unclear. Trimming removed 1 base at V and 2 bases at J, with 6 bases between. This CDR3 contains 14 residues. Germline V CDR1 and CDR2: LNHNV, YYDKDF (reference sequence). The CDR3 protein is CATSRGEAGNTIYF. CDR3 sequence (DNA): TGTGCCACCAGCAGAGGGGAGGCTGGAAACACCATATATTTT.

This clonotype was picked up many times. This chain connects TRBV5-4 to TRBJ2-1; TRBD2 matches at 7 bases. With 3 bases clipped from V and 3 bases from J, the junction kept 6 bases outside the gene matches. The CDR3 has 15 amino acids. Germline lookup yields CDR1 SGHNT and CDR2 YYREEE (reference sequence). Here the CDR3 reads CASSWRERGYNEQFF. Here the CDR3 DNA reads TGTGCCAGCAGCTGGAGGGAGCGGGGCTACAATGAGCAGTTCTTC.

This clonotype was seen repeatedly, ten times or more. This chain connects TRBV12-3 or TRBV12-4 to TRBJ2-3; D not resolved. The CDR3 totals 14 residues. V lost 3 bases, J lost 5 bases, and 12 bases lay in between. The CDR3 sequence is CASSFIGIGDTQYF. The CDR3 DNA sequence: TGTGCCAGCAGTTTTATAGGGATCGGAGATACGCAGTATTTT.

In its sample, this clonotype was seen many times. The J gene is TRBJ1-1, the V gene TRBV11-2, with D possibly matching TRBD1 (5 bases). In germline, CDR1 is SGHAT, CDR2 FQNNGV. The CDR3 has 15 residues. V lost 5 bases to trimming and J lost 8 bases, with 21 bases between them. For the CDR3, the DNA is TGTGCCAGCAGCCCCCTGACAGTGTTGGTGGGGGAAGCTTTCTTT. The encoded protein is CASSPLTVLVGEAFF.

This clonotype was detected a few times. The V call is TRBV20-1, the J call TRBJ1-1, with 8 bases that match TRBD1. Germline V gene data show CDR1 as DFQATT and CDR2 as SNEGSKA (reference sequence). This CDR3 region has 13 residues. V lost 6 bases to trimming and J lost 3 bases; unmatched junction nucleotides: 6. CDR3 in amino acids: CSARTGLYTEAFF. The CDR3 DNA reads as TGCAGTGCGCGGACAGGGCTGTACACTGAAGCTTTCTTT.

The CDR3 loop reads CSVGGPTEAFF. Here the CDR3 DNA reads TGCAGCGTTGGTGGGCCAACTGAAGCTTTCTTT. The chain is built from TRBV29-1 and TRBJ1-1; D is unresolved. CDR1 and CDR2 from the germline V gene are SQVTM and ANQGSEA. The ends were cut back, 4 bases at V and 5 bases at J, with 8 bases in the middle. This CDR3 comprises 11 residues.